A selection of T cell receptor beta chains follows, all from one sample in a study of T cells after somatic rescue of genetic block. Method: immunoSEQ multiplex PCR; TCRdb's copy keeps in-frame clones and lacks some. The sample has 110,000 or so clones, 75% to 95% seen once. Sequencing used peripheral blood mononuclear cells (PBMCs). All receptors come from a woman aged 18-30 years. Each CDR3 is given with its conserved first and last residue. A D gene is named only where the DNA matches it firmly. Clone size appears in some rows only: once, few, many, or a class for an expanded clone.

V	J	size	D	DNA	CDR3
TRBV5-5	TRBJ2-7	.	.	TGTGCCAGCAGCCCCGGCGAGGGCAGGGCCTACGAGCAGTACTTC	CASSPGEGRAYEQYF
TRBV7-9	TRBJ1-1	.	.	TGTGCCAGCAGCCCACGGGGTAGGAACACTGAAGCTTTCTTT	CASSPRGRNTEAFF
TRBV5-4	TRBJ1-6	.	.	TGTGCCAGCAGCTTCTTGGGACCCCAGACAGAATTAACCTATAATTCACCCCTCCACTTT	CASSFLGPQTELTYNSPLHF
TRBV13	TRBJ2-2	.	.	TGTGCCAGCAGCTTAGCGCGGGCCTCGGGCACCGGGGAGCTGTTTTTT	CASSLARASGTGELFF
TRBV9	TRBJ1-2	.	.	TGTGCCAGCAGCGTGCAGGGCGGCCCCGAGGGACTTAACTATGGCTACACCTTC	CASSVQGGPEGLNYGYTF
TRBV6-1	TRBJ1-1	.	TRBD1	TGTGCCAGCACAACGATGACAGGGGACACTGAAGCTTTCTTT	CASTTMTGDTEAFF
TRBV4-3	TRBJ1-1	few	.	TGCGCCAGCAGCCACCAGACAGGGAACACTGAAGCTTTCTTT	CASSHQTGNTEAFF
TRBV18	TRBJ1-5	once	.	TGTGCCAGCTCACTGGGGCAAAACAATCAGCCCCAGCATTTT	CASSLGQNNQPQHF
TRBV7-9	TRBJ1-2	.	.	TGTGCCAGCAGCTCGGGGGTTGGTGGCTACACCTTC	CASSSGVGGYTF
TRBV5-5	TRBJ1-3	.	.	TGTGCCAGCAGTTGGGAGATTGGAAACACCATATATTTT	CASSWEIGNTIYF
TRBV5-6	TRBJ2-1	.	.	TGTGCCAGCACCCTACTAGTCGGCGATGAGCAGTTCTTC	CASTLLVGDEQFF
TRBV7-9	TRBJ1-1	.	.	TGTGCCAGCAGCCGCCCCGGTAGGACTGAAGCTTTCTTT	CASSRPGRTEAFF
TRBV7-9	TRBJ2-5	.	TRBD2	TGTGCCAGCAGCTCCCGAGGACCACGGGGGGGCGGAAAGACCCAGTACTTC	CASSSRGPRGGGKTQYF
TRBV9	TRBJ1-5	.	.	TGTGCCAGCAGCGTCGGCACTTCCCATCAGCCCCAGCATTTT	CASSVGTSHQPQHF
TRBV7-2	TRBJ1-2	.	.	TGTGCCAGCAGCCCTTGGGGGGCGCGTGGCTACACCTTC	CASSPWGARGYTF
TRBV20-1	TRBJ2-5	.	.	TGCAGTGCGGCGGCCTTAGAGACCCAGTACTTC	CSAAALETQYF
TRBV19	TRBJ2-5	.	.	TGTGCCAGTAGTCCAGGGCAAGAGACCCAGTACTTC	CASSPGQETQYF
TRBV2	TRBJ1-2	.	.	TGTGCCAGCAGGGGGACACGCCATACCTTC	CASRGTRHTF
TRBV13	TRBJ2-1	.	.	TGTGCCAGCAGCTCCACATCGGCTGTCGGGGCCCGAGGTGAGCAGTTCTTC	CASSSTSAVGARGEQFF
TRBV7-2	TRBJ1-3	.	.	TGTGCCAGCAGCTTAAGCAGGGATCCTGGAAACACCATATATTTT	CASSLSRDPGNTIYF
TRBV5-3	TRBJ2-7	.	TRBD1	TGTGCCAGAAGCTTCCGCGGGGGACAGGGGGATAACGAGCAGTACTTC	CARSFRGGQGDNEQYF
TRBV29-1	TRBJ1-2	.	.	TGCAGCGGGGGAATCGAGACGGGGTCTGGTGGCTACACCTTC	CSGGIETGSGGYTF
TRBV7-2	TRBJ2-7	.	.	TGTGCCAGCAGCCCAAGTAGAATGAGCTCCTACGAGCAGTACTTC	CASSPSRMSSYEQYF
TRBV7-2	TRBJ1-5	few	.	TGTGCCAGCAGCTCAGGGTCCACTCAGCCCCAGCATTTT	CASSSGSTQPQHF